These 14 T cell receptor beta chains share one sample of origin, sequenced in a study of regulatory T cells. Primers: 52 TRBV forward and 13 TRBJ reverse. The assay was immunoSEQ multiplex PCR, and TCRdb's table has in-frame clones only and misses some. The data show about 28,000 clones, with 85% to 95% seen just once and approximately 1.5% held by the top ten. The antigens of these receptors remain unknown. Notes on the study in general: Hydrophobic residues at CDR3 positions 6 and 7 were enriched in conventional CD4+ T cells of CD3G-deficient patients.

Sequenced sample: conventional CD4+ T cells sorted from blood. The source is a person aged 18 to 29 with CD3G deficiency.

This rearrangement joins TRBV5-1 to TRBJ2-7, with 9 positions matching TRBD1. This CDR3 contains 14 residues. CDR1 is SGHRS and CDR2 is YFSETQ in the germline V gene. V dropped 4 bases and J dropped 5; count of bases not matched to a gene: 7. The CDR3 sequence: CASSLGQGTDEQYF. CDR3 DNA sequence: TGCGCCAGCAGCCTGGGACAGGGTACGGACGAGCAGTACTTC.

The rearrangement uses TRBV5-1 and TRBJ2-1; 9 nucleotides agree with TRBD2. V lost 4 bases to trimming and J lost 8 bases; unmatched junction nucleotides: 7. Germline CDR1 SGHRS, CDR2 YFSETQ. This CDR3 spans 14 amino acids. Here the CDR3 DNA reads TGCGCCAGCAGCCTGGGGACTAGCAACTATGAGCAGTTCTTC. Protein sequence: CASSLGTSNYEQFF.

The rearrangement links TRBV28 to TRBJ2-7; no clear D. This CDR3 spans 11 amino acids. CDR1 and CDR2 from the germline V gene are MDHEN and SYDVKM. The V and J ends lost 1 base and 7 bases respectively, with 5 bases between them. CDR3: CASSLSREQYF. The CDR3 coding sequence is TGTGCCAGCAGTTTATCGCGTGAGCAGTACTTC.

This chain connects TRBV27 to TRBJ2-1; tentative D call: TRBD1 (6 bases). The CDR3 contains 13 residues. V was clipped by 11 bases and J by 8 bases, with 19 bases between them. Germline loops: CDR1 MNHEY, CDR2 SMNVEV (reference sequence). The CDR3 loop reads CAGPRKAGDEQFF. The CDR3 nucleotides read TGTGCCGGTCCGAGGAAGGCAGGGGATGAGCAGTTCTTC.

The genes are TRBV25-1 and TRBJ2-5, with 7 bases aligning to TRBD2. Looked up from germline, CDR1 is MGHDK and CDR2 is SYGVNS. V lost 6 bases to trimming and J lost 5 bases; unmatched junction nucleotides: 12. This CDR3 region has 15 residues. The CDR3 sequence is CASSGGSGIRETQYF. CDR3 nucleotide sequence: TGTGCCAGCAGCGGGGGGTCAGGAATCCGGGAGACCCAGTACTTC.

This clone occurred once. The rearrangement links TRBV7-7 to TRBJ2-2; D call uncertain. Germline V lookup: CDR1 SSHAT, CDR2 FNYEAQ (reference sequence). The CDR3 sequence is 14 residues long. Trimming removed 5 bases from V and 5 bases from J, with 12 bases in between. In nucleotides, the CDR3 is TGTGCCAGCAGCCCTTCCGAGGTTACCGGGGAGCTGTTTTTT. Protein sequence: CASSPSEVTGELFF. Together with reference TRBV7-7 and TRBJ2-2, the CDR3 gives the full variable domain: GAGVSQSPRYKVTKRGQDVTLRCDPISSHATLYWYQQALGQGPEFLTYFNYEAQPDKSGLPSDRFSAERPEGSISTLTIQRTEQRDSAMYRCASSPSEVTGELFFGEGSRLTVL.

The CDR3 is CASTWTTKNEKLFF. DNA of the CDR3: TGTGCCTCGACCTGGACAACCAAAAATGAAAAACTGTTTTTT. This chain connects TRBV30 to TRBJ1-4, with D perhaps TRBD1 (5 bases). Germline V gene lookup returns CDR1 GTSNPN and CDR2 SVGIG (reference sequence). V was pared by 7 bases and J by 5 bases, with 17 bases between. The CDR3 has 14 residues.

The chain employs TRBV7-2 and TRBJ2-3; 11 bases fit TRBD1. The V and J ends lost 3 bases and 1 base, in that order; junction bases with no gene match: 3. CDR3 length equals 16 residues. Germline CDR1 SGHTA, CDR2 FQGNSA. The CDR3 loop is CASSLGQGGRTDTQYF. The CDR3 DNA is TGTGCCAGCAGCTTGGGACAGGGGGGACGCACAGATACGCAGTATTTT.

The genes are TRBV28 and TRBJ2-5; D is tentatively TRBD1 or TRBD2 (6 bases each). V was clipped by 6 bases and J by 4 bases, with 12 bases between them. This CDR3 has 13 amino acids. Looked up from germline, CDR1 is MDHEN and CDR2 is SYDVKM. The CDR3 here is CASSQGRGETQYF. DNA for the CDR3: TGTGCCAGCAGCCAGGGGCGGGGAGAGACCCAGTACTTC.

The V and J genes are TRBV13 and TRBJ2-6; D may be TRBD2 (6 bases). CDR1 is PRHDT, CDR2 FYEKMQ, per germline (reference sequence). V was cut by 4 bases and J by 4 bases, with 20 bases left in between. The CDR3 spans 18 residues. The CDR3 is CASSSYSGRNTGANVLTF. DNA of the CDR3: TGTGCCAGCAGCTCATATTCAGGGAGGAATACCGGGGCCAACGTCCTGACTTTC.

This clone appeared once. This sequence joins TRBV7-2 and TRBJ1-1, with 9 bases that match TRBD1. Germline V CDR1 and CDR2: SGHTA, FQGNSA. V trimming: 2 bases; J trimming: 0 bases; junction bases outside the gene matches: 7. This CDR3 contains 17 residues. DNA for the CDR3: TGTGCCAGCAGCTTATGGGGACAGGGAGGGCTGAACACTGAAGCTTTCTTT. As protein: CASSLWGQGGLNTEAFF.

The rearrangement joins TRBV5-1 to TRBJ2-5; D is ambiguous. Deletions cut 3 bases from V and 0 bases from J, with 9 bases between. CDR3 length: 14 amino acids. Germline CDR1 SGHRS, CDR2 YFSETQ. CDR3 region: CASSSLMYQETQYF. DNA for the CDR3: TGCGCCAGCAGCTCTTTAATGTACCAAGAGACCCAGTACTTC.

This chain uses TRBV19 with TRBJ2-1, with 7 bases lining up with TRBD1. This CDR3 is built from 14 residues. V shed 4 bases, J shed 6 bases, and the junction held 6 bases outside the gene matches. Germline CDR1 reads LNHDA; CDR2 reads SQIVND (reference sequence). CDR3 sequence reads: CASSTRDRSNEQFF. DNA of the CDR3: TGTGCCAGTAGTACCAGGGACAGAAGCAATGAGCAGTTCTTC.

This clone was found once. This chain joins TRBV7-2 and TRBJ2-5, with D possibly being TRBD2 (5 bases). Germline-derived CDR1 and CDR2 are SGHTA and FQGNSA. The CDR3 extends over 16 amino acids. Trimming left V 7 bases short and J 7 bases short, with 25 bases between. The CDR3 nucleotides read TGTGCCAGCAACCCATCCCCGGACCTACGGACTGGGACCCAGTACTTC. Its protein is CASNPSPDLRTGTQYF.